The rows below give T cell receptor beta chains drawn from one sample of a study of post-analysis software for immune sequencing data. TCRdb processed the PCR reads anew with MiXCR; each CDR3 protein has one entry. Of 650,000 to 900,000 distinct CDR3 sequences in the sample, roughly 46% were seen once. Sequencing input: blood. Receptors were obtained from a girl between 5 and 17 years old with multiple sclerosis. The CDR3 runs from the conserved cysteine through the conserved F or W. Fields, in order: CDR3 DNA, CDR3 protein, J gene, clone size, D gene, V gene. D genes are given only for firm matches. Not every row has a clone size; where given, it reads once, few, many or a size class.

TGTGCCAGCAGTCCCGACCCTCCGAATTCACCCCTCCACTTT,CASSPDPPNSPLHF,TRBJ1-6,.,.,TRBV27
TGTGCCAGCGCCTTGGGGCCCTATGGCTACACCTTC,CASALGPYGYTF,TRBJ1-2,.,.,TRBV12-3/TRBV12-4
TGTGCCAGCTCCCCACGGGCAGGGGTGACTGAAGCTTTCTTT,CASSPRAGVTEAFF,TRBJ1-1,.,.,TRBV12-3/TRBV12-4
TGTGCCACCAGTGAGGTCAGGGCGGGAGGACCCGCAGATACGCAGTATTTT,CATSEVRAGGPADTQYF,TRBJ2-3,once,TRBD2,TRBV24-1
TGTGTCAGCGGGCCGGGACAGGGTTACGAGCAGTACTTC,CVSGPGQGYEQYF,TRBJ2-7,.,TRBD1,TRBV7-9
TGTGCCAGCAGTTTGGCGGGTTTGGGGAATGAGCAGTTCTTC,CASSLAGLGNEQFF,TRBJ2-1,.,.,TRBV6-5
TGCGCCAGCAGTCACGAGAGGGGGGAGACCCAGTACTTC,CASSHERGETQYF,TRBJ2-5,.,.,TRBV4-3
TGTGCCACCAGCCTGAAGACGAACACTGAAGCTTTCTTT,CATSLKTNTEAFF,TRBJ1-1,.,.,TRBV15
TGTGCCAGCAGTTTAACTAGCGGGAGGAACTACAATGAGCAGTTCTTC,CASSLTSGRNYNEQFF,TRBJ2-1,.,TRBD2,TRBV12-3/TRBV12-4
TGTGCCAGCAGTTGGAAGCGGCAATACTCCTACAATGAGCAGTTCTTC,CASSWKRQYSYNEQFF,TRBJ2-1,.,.,TRBV6-2/TRBV6-3
TGTGCCAGCAGCTTACAGAGCGGGGGGAGCACAGATACGCAGTATTTT,CASSLQSGGSTDTQYF,TRBJ2-3,.,TRBD2,TRBV7-2
TGTGCCAGCAGCCAGGGGACAGGGACCAGTCAGCCCCAGCATTTT,CASSQGTGTSQPQHF,TRBJ1-5,.,TRBD1,TRBV3-1
TGCGCCAGCACCTTAGCGGGAGACAGGTCAGATACGCAGTATTTT,CASTLAGDRSDTQYF,TRBJ2-3,.,TRBD2,TRBV5-1
TGTGCCAGCAGTTTCGGACAGGGAGGGCGCCCTAGCACAGATACGCAGTATTTT,CASSFGQGGRPSTDTQYF,TRBJ2-3,once,.,TRBV6-5
TGTGCCAGCACCTCAATCACGGGGGGAACTGGGGCCAACGTCCTGACTTTC,CASTSITGGTGANVLTF,TRBJ2-6,.,TRBD2,TRBV6-1
TGTGCCACCTCAACCCAGGCTAGCGGGAGGTATAATGAGCAGTTCTTC,CATSTQASGRYNEQFF,TRBJ2-1,.,TRBD2,TRBV6-6
TGTGCCAGCAGCCCCAGACTAGCGGGAGGAAGGGATACGCAGTATTTT,CASSPRLAGGRDTQYF,TRBJ2-3,.,TRBD2,TRBV12-3/TRBV12-4
TGTGCCAGCAGCTTAGGGGCAGGGAATTCACCCCTCCACTTT,CASSLGAGNSPLHF,TRBJ1-6,.,.,TRBV13
TGCAGTGCAGAGAGCTGGGGAAGTACTGAAGCTTTCTTT,CSAESWGSTEAFF,TRBJ1-1,.,.,TRBV20-1
TGTGCCAGCAGTACAGGGTATAGCAATCAGCCCCAGCATTTT,CASSTGYSNQPQHF,TRBJ1-5,.,.,TRBV12-3/TRBV12-4
TGTGCCAGCAGCTTCTTAGGTTCGGGAAGCTCCTACGAGCAGTACTTC,CASSFLGSGSSYEQYF,TRBJ2-7,.,.,TRBV11-2
TGCGCCAGCTGCAGCAAGGGACCCCCTAAGGACAATGAGCAGTTCTTC,CASCSKGPPKDNEQFF,TRBJ2-1,.,.,TRBV5-1
TGTGCCAGCAGCCCGACCGGCGGGAGGCGGGATGAGCAGTTCTTC,CASSPTGGRRDEQFF,TRBJ2-1,few,TRBD2,TRBV7-9
TGCGCCAGCGGGCGGGAGGGCTACAATGAGCAGTTCTTC,CASGREGYNEQFF,TRBJ2-1,.,TRBD2,TRBV4-3
TGTGCCAGCAGTTTGATATCGGGACAAGGCACTGAAGCTTTCTTT,CASSLISGQGTEAFF,TRBJ1-1,.,.,TRBV27
TGTGCCAGCAGTAGGACAGGGGGCGGCAATCAGCCCCAGCATTTT,CASSRTGGGNQPQHF,TRBJ1-5,few,TRBD1,TRBV28
TGTGCCAGCAGCTTAGGGGGACCCACGGGAGATACGCAGTATTTT,CASSLGGPTGDTQYF,TRBJ2-3,.,.,TRBV7-6